Sequencing of this T cell receptor (beta chain) was carried out in a study of T-cell memory formation after mild COVID-19 (dated by TCRdb to about 2021). Regarding the study in general: TCR sequence clusters from the two donors were found to be largely donor specific. In a couple of donors, T-cell clones that expanded and contracted after mild COVID-19 were tracked by sequencing TCRalpha and TCRbeta repertoires over time. The cohort was made up of two young adult volunteers, one female and one male, who were previously healthy.

Ficoll-Paque density gradient centrifugation was the method used to isolate PBMCs. Study-wide findings and limitations: Some responding clones were detected in pre-infection memory, suggesting pre-existing cross-reactive memory T cells joined the SARS-CoV-2 response. Contracting CD4+ clones were located mainly in the CM and EM memory subsets, whereas CD8+ clones were found to be enriched in EMRA. SARS-CoV-2 specificity of the second-wave clones peaking on day 37 was not confirmed. The study included only a couple of mild cases, and larger cohorts that include severe cases with pre-infection samples were judged to be necessary. Clones that contracted from day 15 to 85 showed balanced CD4/CD8 phenotypes, whereas a second wave of clones that expanded from day 15 to 37 leaned towards CD4+.

The CDR3, cysteine through phenylalanine, is 15 amino acids long. Here the CDR3 DNA is all that survives: 45 bases in frame from base 1. V is shortened by 3 bases, J by 8 bases, and the region joining them spans 16 bases. Looking up the germline V gene (reference sequence) yields CDR1 LNHNV and CDR2 YYDKDF. TCRdb records Illumina NovaSeq 6000 as the sequencer. Using 5'RACE with constant-segment primers, TCRalpha and TCRbeta cDNA libraries were constructed, with sample barcodes and unique molecular identifiers added in the process. RNA was extracted from every sample with Trizol reagent. Libraries were amplified in two PCR steps, with a second sample barcode and Illumina TruSeq adapters added in the second step. Sequencing of libraries was performed on an Illumina NovaSeq with 2 x 150 bp paired-end reads. In the original analysis: Demultiplexing of reads and collapsing into UMI-guided consensus sequences were performed with migec v1.2.7. Using mixcr v2.1.11, UMI consensuses were aligned to TRA and TRB V and J templates and then assembled into clonotypes. A clonotype was counted as expanded or contracted only when both edgeR and NoisET called the clonotype significant, with the noise models trained on biological replicates. For edgeR calls, the cutoffs were a false discovery rate-adjusted p below 0.01 and a log2 fold-change threshold of 1. PCA with hierarchical clustering of max-normalized trajectories of the 1000 most abundant clonotypes was used as exploratory dynamics analysis. Separately sequenced CD4+ and CD8+ repertoires were used to assign the CD4 or CD8 phenotype of responding clones. TCRdb redid the processing of the public reads, applying fastp at Q25 and MiXCR, and retained in-frame beta chains. CDR3 protein sequences are deduplicated, and each keeps its most common genes and DNA. None of the V and J calls come from the authors' own analysis; TCRdb made them. This sample holds 150,000 or so distinct CDR3 sequences; around 25% were observed only once. The ten largest clones add up to approximately 25% of the sample.

This clonotype was observed a few times. Its antigen has not been determined. Per-base quality was not reported, and no clone a single base away is much larger than it. The sequence was obtained from an adult woman who had mild COVID-19 (a few samples of this study predate the infection). The sample titles of this study are shuffled in the database, so cell type and time point are left out; the donor was told from shared clones. The sequenced material came from PBMCs or a T cell subset sorted from them (not recorded which). The chain links TRBV15 with TRBJ1-4; a tentative D call is TRBD1 (5 bases match). The nucleotides read TGTGCCACCAGCAGGGAGCAGGGCTTTGGGGAAAAACTGTTTTTT. Its protein is CATSREQGFGEKLFF.